This T cell receptor (beta chain) stems from a study of OX40 agonist ivuxolimab in advanced cancers. At the level of the whole study: Ivuxolimab was a fully human IgG2 agonistic monoclonal antibody targeting the costimulatory receptor OX40 (CD134). Intravenous ivuxolimab was administered to patients every 2 weeks at six dose levels: 0.01, 0.1, 0.3, 1.5, 3 and 10 mg/kg. Among the roughly 50 dose-escalation patients, roughly 20 had hepatocellular carcinoma, some 15 melanoma, 9 renal cell carcinoma and 9 head and neck cancer. A male proportion of nearly 85% and a mean age of roughly 58 years, ranging from about 20 to 80, were recorded for the dose-escalation cohort. Patients were allowed to have had prior anti-PD-1, anti-PD-L1 or anti-CTLA-4 therapy, and around two fifths of the dose-escalation patients had been treated with checkpoint inhibitors. Three dose-escalation patients achieved partial responses, one with hepatocellular carcinoma and two with cutaneous melanoma. Peripheral TCRbeta sequencing aimed to test whether ivuxolimab altered TCR sequence diversity and caused clonal T-cell expansion. The paper reports the monotherapy dose-escalation portion (N = 52 patients) of the phase I ivuxolimab trial.

From the cysteine up to the phenylalanine, the CDR3 has a length of 15 residues. Of the read, only the CDR3 DNA is kept; its 45 bases are in frame from base 1. Taken from the germline V gene, the CDR1 and CDR2 loops are SGHAT and FQNNGV. Relative to germline, V is 3 bases shorter and J is 4 bases shorter, with 13 bases between their ends. Study-level results and caveats: Partial responders in the 0.1-3.0 mg/kg groups had among the lowest normalized peripheral clonal expansion, especially among CD8+ T cells. Low levels of normalized T-cell clonal expansion were also seen in some patients who did not respond. At doses of 0.1 to 3.0 mg/kg, clonal expansion of both CD4+ and CD8+ T cells in blood was seen between baseline and week 6. After ivuxolimab, more expanded clones were found on average in CD8+ T cells than in CD4+ T cells. The antigen specificity of the clonally expanded peripheral T cells was not determined.

The trial excluded patients who had a history of autoimmune disease or who were on systemic immunosuppression. In every dose cohort, peripheral blood was drawn for TCR sequencing at baseline, cycle 4 day 1, and cycle 7 day 1. The samples were drawn from a first-in-human, open-label, multicenter phase I dose-escalation trial of ivuxolimab. Adults with locally advanced or metastatic melanoma, renal cell, hepatocellular, or head and neck squamous cell carcinoma were enrolled in the trial. CD4+ and CD8+ T cells were sorted separately from peripheral blood before TCR sequencing. As for this clone: The antigen it binds to is not known. The record has no base qualities; no much larger clone is one base away.

Genomic DNA was extracted from sorted cells for sequencing of the TCRbeta CDR3 region. The immunoSEQ Assay was used to sequence the TCRbeta CDR3 regions. The source is immuneACCESS, and TCRdb retained only in-frame sequences with V and J called. Part of the clones is not carried over; for the studies checked, unresolved V genes explain less than half of this, and the remainder is unexplained. This sample lists tens of thousands of clones; just over 85% were detected once. The top ten constitute around 1.8% of the sample. Source: CD4+ or CD8+ T cells sorted from blood, taken in a trial of the OX40 agonist ivuxolimab. This sequence was found in an adult with an advanced solid tumor such as melanoma, head and neck, liver or kidney cancer. The chain links TRBV11-2 with TRBJ2-1; the D gene assignment is perhaps TRBD1 or TRBD2, with each matching 5 bases. Here the CDR3 is given as CASSFGTQDYNEQFF. The sequence in DNA is TGTGCCAGCAGCTTCGGGACCCAAGATTACAATGAGCAGTTCTTC.